The clone carrying this T cell receptor (beta chain) was counted a single time. Its antigen is currently unknown. The sequencing template was cDNA reverse transcribed from extracted RNA. This table comes from immunoSEQ multiplex PCR, and its TCRdb copy is limited to in-frame clones, with some not included. In the table there are about 140,000 clones, around 86% of which are singletons. CDR3 length: 13 residues. V was pared by 4 bases and J by 3 bases, with 0 bases of the junction left unmatched. The germline V gene encodes CDR1 SNHLY and CDR2 FYNNEI. These data belong to a study of CD8+ T cells in alopecia areata. Study-level background: Scoring of treated patients' severity used the percentage of affected scalp area.

Treatment: oral pan-JAK inhibitor, 5-10 mg twice daily. Alopecia areata patients provided lesional scalp punch biopsies and peripheral blood, both collected for the study. Study observations and caveats: Among the top 100, expanded CD8+ clones were significantly decreased by tofacitinib, as was scalp clonality. As there was one nonresponder, how baseline CD8+ expansion relates to response remains uncertain.

This sequence joins TRBV2 and TRBJ1-2, with 9 bases lining up with TRBD1. This clonotype was sampled from a human donor with alopecia areata. The specimen was CD8+ T cells sorted from blood, collected at week 4, from a patient treated with tofacitinib. CDR3 amino acids: CASSGQGDYGYTF. For the CDR3, the DNA is TGTGCCAGCAGTGGACAGGGGGACTATGGCTACACCTTC.